This T cell receptor beta chain was identified in a study of shared clonotypes between healthy human individuals. Study-wide results and caveats: Clonotype sharing among the donors was expected to vary with sequencing depth.

The method was immunoSEQ multiplex PCR; TCRdb's version includes in-frame clones alone and lacks a portion of them. The sample lists 850,000 to 1,200,000 clones, about 77% occurring once. There are 18 residues in the CDR3. Germline CDR1 is SGHTA and CDR2 is FQGNSA. The trim removed 1 base at V and 7 bases at J, leaving 16 bases unmatched. Comments on this clone: The target antigen is unknown.

This chain links TRBV7-2 with TRBJ1-2; 9 nucleotides line up with TRBD1. This TCR was recovered from a man between 18 and 35 years old in good health. Sequencing was carried out using memory CD4+ T cells sorted from blood. As to subset: CD45RA-negative fraction. CDR3 in DNA: TGTGCCAGCAGCTTAGGGGGACAGGGAGGGCGTGATCGGGGTGGCTACACCTTC. It encodes CASSLGGQGGRDRGGYTF.